Following are 22 T cell receptor beta chains from one sample sequenced in a study of blood T cell repertoires in COVID-19. Sequencing used immunoSEQ multiplex PCR; TCRdb keeps in-frame clones, though not all of them. The sample lists more than 200,000 clones, about 85% occurring once. The sample consisted of PBMCs or T cells enriched from blood (not recorded which). The receptors were sampled from a man aged 25-45 years who had recovered from COVID-19.

The table lists this clone with a few counts. The rearrangement links TRBV30 to TRBJ1-1; TRBD1 matches at 7 bases. CDR1 is GTSNPN, CDR2 SVGIG, per germline (reference sequence). This CDR3 spans 19 amino acids. V was pared by 1 base and J by 2 bases, with 19 bases of the junction left unmatched. CDR3 DNA sequence: TGTGCCTGGAGTGGGAACTCACGACGTACAGGGGCCACAAACACTGAAGCTTTCTTT. Its translation is CAWSGNSRRTGATNTEAFF.

This clone was counted a single time. The chain links TRBV6-2 or TRBV6-3 to TRBJ1-5; 8 nucleotides match TRBD1. CDR1 is MNHEY, CDR2 SVGEGT, per germline. V lost 6 bases, J lost 3 bases, and 10 bases stayed unmatched. CDR3 size: 16 residues. In DNA form, the CDR3 reads TGTGCCAGCAGCGAATCCGACAGGGGCGTCAATCAGCCCCAGCATTTT. Translating gives CASSESDRGVNQPQHF.

This sequence joins TRBV4-2 and TRBJ2-2, with D perhaps TRBD2 (6 bases). The V end lost 5 bases, the J end lost 0 bases, and 19 bases lay between the germline ends. Looked up from germline, CDR1 is LGHNA and CDR2 is YNFKEQ. The CDR3 is 18 amino acids. Here the CDR3 reads CASSTPPWGVTNTGELFF. The DNA of the CDR3 is TGTGCCAGCAGCACACCCCCGTGGGGGGTCACGAACACCGGGGAGCTGTTTTTT.

The rearrangement links TRBV30 to TRBJ2-1; D is undetermined. The CDR3 contains 13 residues. V gave up 7 bases and J gave up 4 bases, with 14 bases separating them. Germline-derived CDR1 and CDR2 are GTSNPN and SVGIG (reference sequence). CDR3 DNA: TGTGCCTCCCGATCCCGGAGTTACAATGAGCAGTTCTTC. This gives the protein CASRSRSYNEQFF.

This chain connects TRBV2 to TRBJ1-6, with 9 bases fitting TRBD1. Germline V lookup: CDR1 SNHLY, CDR2 FYNNEI. The CDR3 consists of 16 residues. V dropped 2 bases and J dropped 2; count of bases not matched to a gene: 1. The CDR3 DNA sequence: TGTGCCAGCAGTGAATGGGACAGGGCCTATAATTCACCCCTCCACTTT. Encoded protein: CASSEWDRAYNSPLHF.

This clone has just one count. The rearrangement joins TRBV6-6 to TRBJ1-5, with D perhaps TRBD1 (5 bases). The CDR3 consists of 15 residues. Trimming took off 0 bases at V and 5 bases at J, with 11 bases between the two ends. Germline-derived CDR1 and CDR2 are MNHNY and SVGAGI (reference sequence). The CDR3 DNA sequence: TGTGCCAGCAGTTACTCAGGGGATTTGGATCAGCCCCAGCATTTT. Its translation: CASSYSGDLDQPQHF.

CDR3 amino acids: CASSLTDYNEQFF. The CDR3 DNA is TGTGCCAGCAGTTTAACAGATTACAATGAGCAGTTCTTC. The chain uses TRBV27 and TRBJ2-1; D not resolved. Germline CDR1 MNHEY, CDR2 SMNVEV (reference sequence). The V end was cut by 2 bases, the J end by 4 bases, with 6 bases between. The CDR3 consists of 13 residues.

The CDR3 DNA is TGTGCCAGCAGCGCCCGGGACTCCGCCCCATACAATGAGCAGTTCTTC. As protein: CASSARDSAPYNEQFF. The chain is built from TRBV3-1 (or the pseudogene TRBV3-2) and TRBJ2-1; possible D gene TRBD2, 6 bases. The V gene lost 5 bases and the J gene lost 4 bases, with 18 bases spanning the gap. The length of the CDR3 is 16 residues. Germline-derived CDR1 and CDR2 are LGHDT and YNNKEL (reference sequence).

The V call is TRBV19, the J call TRBJ2-1; possibly TRBD2 for D (7 bases). V was shortened by 10 bases and J by 3 bases, with 25 bases between the two germline ends. CDR1 and CDR2 from the germline V gene are LNHDA and SQIVND (reference sequence). CDR3 length equals 17 residues. The chain's CDR3 is CATRGGISGANYNEQFF. CDR3 coding DNA: TGTGCCACCAGGGGAGGGATATCGGGGGCAAACTACAATGAGCAGTTCTTC.

For the CDR3, the DNA is TGTGCCAGTAGTCGAGGGGGCCGGTTACTTGAAGCTTTCTTT. As protein: CASSRGGRLLEAFF. V gene TRBV19 combines with J gene TRBJ1-1, with 7 bases aligning to TRBD1. This CDR3 region has 14 residues. Germline V lookup: CDR1 LNHDA, CDR2 SQIVND (reference sequence). Trimming removed 5 bases from V and 7 bases from J; junction bases left unmatched: 10.

A remark on this clone: Other DNA sequences within the sample encode an identical CDR3. The chain links TRBV5-6 to TRBJ2-5, with D unclear. Per the germline V gene, CDR1 is SGHDT and CDR2 is YYEEEE. The length of the CDR3 is 11 residues. V lost 3 bases, J lost 5 bases, and 5 bases lay in between. CDR3 bases: TGTGCCAGCAGCTCCCGGGAGACCCAGTACTTC. Encoded protein: CASSSRETQYF.

This clone has a single count. The chain uses TRBV20-1 and TRBJ2-4; the match to TRBD2 covers 7 bases. From germline, CDR1 is DFQATT and CDR2 SNEGSKA (reference sequence). The length of the CDR3 is 14 residues. V trimming: 3 bases; J trimming: 6 bases; junction bases outside the gene matches: 8. The CDR3 DNA follows: TGCAGTGCTAGTTTGTCCAGGGAGGGAAACATTCAGTACTTC. It translates to CSASLSREGNIQYF.

The table lists this clone with a count of one. The chain uses TRBV19 and TRBJ2-7; 7 bases agree with TRBD1. The CDR3 covers 14 residues. V dropped 6 bases and J dropped 1; count of bases not matched to a gene: 6. Germline V CDR1 and CDR2: LNHDA, SQIVND (reference sequence). The CDR3 reads CASRSGTVSYEQYF. The CDR3 region has the DNA TGTGCCAGTAGGTCCGGGACAGTTTCCTACGAGCAGTACTTC.

This rearrangement joins TRBV5-1 to TRBJ2-1; 7 bases agree with TRBD2. Germline V gene sequence: CDR1 SGHRS, CDR2 YFSETQ. This CDR3 is 14 amino acids long. Trimming at V came to 7 bases and at J to 7 bases, leaving 11 bases not matched to a gene. CDR3 bases: TGCGCCAGCTCCGACTGGGGGGGTGGGAATGAGCAGTTCTTC. This gives the protein CASSDWGGGNEQFF.

V gene TRBV24-1 combines with J gene TRBJ2-3; 10 nucleotides line up with TRBD1. From germline, CDR1 is KGHDR and CDR2 SFDVKD. V gave up 4 bases and J gave up 4 bases; unmatched junction bases: 7. CDR3 length equals 16 residues. In DNA, the CDR3 is TGTGCCACCAGTGACACCTCAGGGACAGGGGCAGATACGCAGTATTTT. Its translation: CATSDTSGTGADTQYF.

The chain combines TRBV3-1 (or the pseudogene TRBV3-2) with TRBJ2-3; 14 positions agree with TRBD2. V gave up 5 bases and J gave up 3 bases; unmatched junction bases: 7. The CDR3 extends over 17 amino acids. CDR1 and CDR2 (germline): LGHDT, YNNKEL (reference sequence). The DNA for the CDR3 is TGTGCCAGCAGCTCTGGGACTAGCGGGAGTGGGACAGATACGCAGTATTTT. This gives the protein CASSSGTSGSGTDTQYF.

The chain carries TRBV28 and TRBJ1-5; the D gene is possibly TRBD1 (5 bases). V lost 10 bases and J 4 bases, leaving 11 bases between the germline ends. The germline gives CDR1 MDHEN, CDR2 SYDVKM. This CDR3 has 12 amino acids. The CDR3 nucleotides read TGTGCCACCACAGGTGGGAATCAGCCCCAGCATTTT. As protein: CATTGGNQPQHF.

V and J are TRBV6-5 and TRBJ1-5; D possibly corresponds to TRBD1 (6 bases). The V and J ends lost 6 bases and 7 bases respectively, with 16 bases between them. The CDR3 spans 14 residues. Germline V gives CDR1 MNHEY, CDR2 SVGAGI. CDR3 sequence: CASSPTGQGQPQHF. CDR3 DNA sequence: TGTGCCAGCAGCCCGACAGGTCAGGGGCAGCCCCAGCATTTT.

The chain links TRBV27 to TRBJ1-5, with D possibly being TRBD1 (5 bases). Trimming took 2 bases from V and 6 from J, leaving 20 bases between them. Germline V gives CDR1 MNHEY, CDR2 SMNVEV (reference sequence). This CDR3 has 17 amino acids. The CDR3 loop reads CASSLIPPSVGGQPQHF. CDR3 nucleotides: TGTGCCAGCAGTTTAATTCCCCCTTCGGTCGGGGGTCAGCCCCAGCATTTT.

The chain employs TRBV2 and TRBJ2-1, with a tentative D call TRBD2 (6 bases). Trimming took 6 bases from V and 2 from J, leaving 14 bases between them. The CDR3 is 15 residues long. Germline V CDR1 and CDR2: SNHLY, FYNNEI. The CDR3 reads CASRARGGAYNEQFF. The CDR3 nucleotides are TGTGCCAGCAGGGCCCGGGGAGGCGCCTACAATGAGCAGTTCTTC.

The CDR3 loop is CASSHQAPGANVLTF. For the CDR3, the DNA is TGTGCCAGCAGCCACCAGGCGCCTGGGGCCAACGTCCTGACTTTC. The rearrangement joins TRBV3-1 (or the pseudogene TRBV3-2) to TRBJ2-6; unclear D gene. V lost 3 bases to trimming and J lost 2 bases, with 8 bases between them. Germline CDR1 LGHDT, CDR2 YNNKEL (reference sequence). The CDR3 sequence is 15 residues long.

The CDR3 bases are TGTGCCAGTGGGGGGTGGTTGGAGCCCTATGGCTACACCTTC. This gives the protein CASGGWLEPYGYTF. V gene TRBV6-6 combines with J gene TRBJ1-2; TRBD1 is a possible D gene (5 bases). The germline gives CDR1 MNHNY, CDR2 SVGAGI (reference sequence). CDR3 length: 14 residues. Between the trimmed V and J ends, which lost 9 bases and 4 bases, there was a span of 18 bases.